The 3 T cell receptor beta chains below come from one sample, sequenced in a study of CD8 T cell repertoires and HIV-1 epitope variants. Data came from immunoSEQ multiplex PCR; TCRdb stores just in-frame clones and leaves some out. Here the sample spans under 100,000 clones, 70% to 75% being singletons. Input material: uncultured baseline CD8+ T cells from peripheral blood mononuclear cells (PBMCs). The receptors shown here come from a male donor with HIV.

The J gene is TRBJ1-6, the V gene TRBV27; D possibly corresponds to TRBD1 (5 bases). V was shortened by 2 bases and J by 17 bases, with 16 bases between the two germline ends. This CDR3 contains 13 residues. Germline V gene lookup returns CDR1 MNHEY and CDR2 SMNVEV (reference sequence). CDR3 loop: CASSLLFGRAFHF. In nucleotides, the CDR3 is TGTGCCAGCAGTTTACTTTTTGGCAGGGCGTTCCACTTT.

This clone was recorded a few times. The chain carries TRBV27 and TRBJ1-5; D is possibly TRBD1 (6 bases). The germline gives CDR1 MNHEY, CDR2 SMNVEV (reference sequence). The CDR3 sequence is 15 residues long. V lost 3 bases and J lost 5, with 14 bases in between. As DNA, the CDR3 is TGTGCCAGCAGTTTCGGGTCAGGGGAACATCAGCCCCAGCATTTT. The encoded protein is CASSFGSGEHQPQHF.

A few counts support this clone. The V and J genes are TRBV7-8 and TRBJ2-7; tentative D call: TRBD2 (6 bases). From germline, CDR1 is SGHVS and CDR2 FQNEAQ. The CDR3 is made up of 14 amino acids. Trimming shortened V by 5 bases and J by 7 bases, and 18 bases separated the two germline ends. The CDR3 here is CASSSYRESREQYF. The CDR3 nucleotides read TGTGCCAGCAGCAGTTACCGGGAGTCGAGGGAGCAGTACTTC.